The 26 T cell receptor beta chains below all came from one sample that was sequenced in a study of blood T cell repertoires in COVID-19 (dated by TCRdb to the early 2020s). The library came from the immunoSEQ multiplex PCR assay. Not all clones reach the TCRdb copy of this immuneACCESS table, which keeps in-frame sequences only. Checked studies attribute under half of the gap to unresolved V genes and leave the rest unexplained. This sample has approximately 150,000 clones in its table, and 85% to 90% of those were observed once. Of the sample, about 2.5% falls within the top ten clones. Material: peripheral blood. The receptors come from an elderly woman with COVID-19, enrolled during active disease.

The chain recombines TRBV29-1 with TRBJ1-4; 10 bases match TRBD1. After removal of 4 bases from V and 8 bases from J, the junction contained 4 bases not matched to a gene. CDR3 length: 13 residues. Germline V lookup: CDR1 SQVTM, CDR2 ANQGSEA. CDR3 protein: CSVVGTGEEKLFF. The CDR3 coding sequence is TGCAGCGTTGTTGGGACAGGGGAGGAAAAACTGTTTTTT.

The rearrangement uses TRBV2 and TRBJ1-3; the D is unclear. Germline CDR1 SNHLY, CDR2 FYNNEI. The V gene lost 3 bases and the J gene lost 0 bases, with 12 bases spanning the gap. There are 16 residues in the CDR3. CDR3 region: CASSEAQNLSGNTIYF. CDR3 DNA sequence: TGTGCCAGCAGTGAGGCCCAGAACCTCTCTGGAAACACCATATATTTT. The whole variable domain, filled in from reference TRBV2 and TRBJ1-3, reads EPEVTQTPSHQVTQMGQEVILRCVPISNHLYFYWYRQILGQKVEFLVSFYNNEISEKSEIFDDQFSVERPDGSNFTLKIRSTKLEDSAMYFCASSEAQNLSGNTIYFGEGSWLTVV.

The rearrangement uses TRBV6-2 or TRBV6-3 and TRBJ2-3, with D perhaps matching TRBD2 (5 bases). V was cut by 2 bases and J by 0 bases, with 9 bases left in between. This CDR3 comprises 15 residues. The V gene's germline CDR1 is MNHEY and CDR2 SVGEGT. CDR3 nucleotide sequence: TGTGCCAGCAGTTACGTGCGGGTGAGCACAGATACGCAGTATTTT. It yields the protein CASSYVRVSTDTQYF.

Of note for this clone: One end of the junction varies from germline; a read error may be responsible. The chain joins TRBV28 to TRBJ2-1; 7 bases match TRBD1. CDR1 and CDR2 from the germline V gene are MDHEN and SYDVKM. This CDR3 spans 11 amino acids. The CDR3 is CASSSGTVSIF. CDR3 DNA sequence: TGTGCCAGCAGTTCCGGGACAGTCTCTATCTTC. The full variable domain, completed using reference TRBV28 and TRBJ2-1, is DVKVTQSSRYLVKRTGEKVFLECVQDMDHENMFWYRQDPGLGLRLIYFSYDVKMKEKGDIPEGYSVSREKKERFSLILESASTNQTSMYLCASSSGTVSIFGPGTRLTVL.

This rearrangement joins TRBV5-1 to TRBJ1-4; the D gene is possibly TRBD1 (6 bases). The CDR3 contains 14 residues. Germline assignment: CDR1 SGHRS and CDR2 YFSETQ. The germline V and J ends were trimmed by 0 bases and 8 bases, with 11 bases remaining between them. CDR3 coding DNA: TGCGCCAGCAGCTTGGGGCGGACAGCAGAAAAACTGTTTTTT. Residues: CASSLGRTAEKLFF.

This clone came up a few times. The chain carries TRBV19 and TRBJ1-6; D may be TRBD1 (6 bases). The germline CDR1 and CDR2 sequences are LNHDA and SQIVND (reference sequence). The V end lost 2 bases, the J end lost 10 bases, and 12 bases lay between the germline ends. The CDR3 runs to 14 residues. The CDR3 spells CASSIQGWESPLHF. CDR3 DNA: TGTGCCAGTAGTATACAGGGGTGGGAGTCACCCCTCCACTTT.

Here the CDR3 DNA reads TGTGCCATCAGTGTGGGGCTAGCGGGGGACTACGAGCAGTACTTC. Translation: CAISVGLAGDYEQYF. The chain combines TRBV10-3 with TRBJ2-7; 10 bases are shared with TRBD2. With V trimmed by 4 bases and J by 3 bases, 6 bases remained unmatched. The CDR3 runs to 15 residues. Germline V CDR1 and CDR2: ENHRY, SYGVKD.

CDR3 loop: CASSDAGGPNQPQHF. The CDR3 nucleotides read TGTGCCAGTAGTGACGCAGGGGGCCCCAATCAGCCCCAGCATTTT. This chain links TRBV19 with TRBJ1-5; TRBD1 matches at 8 bases. The CDR3 runs to 15 residues. With V trimmed by 5 bases and J by 3 bases, 6 bases remained unmatched. Germline CDR1 and CDR2: LNHDA and SQIVND (reference sequence). Combining the CDR3 with reference TRBV19 and TRBJ1-5 gives the whole variable domain DGGITQSPKYLFRKEGQNVTLSCEQNLNHDAMYWYRQDPGQGLRLIYYSQIVNDFQKGDIAEGYSVSREKKESFPLTVTSAQKNPTAFYLCASSDAGGPNQPQHFGDGTRLSIL.

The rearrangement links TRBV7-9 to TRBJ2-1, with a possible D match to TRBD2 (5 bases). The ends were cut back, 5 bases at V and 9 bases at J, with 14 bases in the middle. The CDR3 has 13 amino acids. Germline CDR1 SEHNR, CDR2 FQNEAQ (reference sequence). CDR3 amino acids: CASSPVGVSEQFF. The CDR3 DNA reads TGTGCCAGCAGCCCGGTCGGGGTATCTGAGCAGTTCTTC.

The CDR3 loop reads CASSQSLAHDIYNEQFF. The DNA of the CDR3 is TGTGCCAGCTCACAAAGCTTAGCGCATGATATCTACAATGAGCAGTTCTTC. V usage is TRBV18 and J usage is TRBJ2-1; D perhaps matches TRBD2 (5 bases). V gave up 4 bases and J gave up 3 bases, with 19 bases separating them. This CDR3 has 17 amino acids. The V gene's germline CDR1 is KGHSH and CDR2 LQKENI.

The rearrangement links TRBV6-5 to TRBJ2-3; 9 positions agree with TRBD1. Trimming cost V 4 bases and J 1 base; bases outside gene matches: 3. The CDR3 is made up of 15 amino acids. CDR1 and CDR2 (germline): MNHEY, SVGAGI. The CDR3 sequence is CASSLGQGGTDTQYF. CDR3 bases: TGTGCCAGCAGTTTGGGACAGGGAGGCACAGATACGCAGTATTTT.

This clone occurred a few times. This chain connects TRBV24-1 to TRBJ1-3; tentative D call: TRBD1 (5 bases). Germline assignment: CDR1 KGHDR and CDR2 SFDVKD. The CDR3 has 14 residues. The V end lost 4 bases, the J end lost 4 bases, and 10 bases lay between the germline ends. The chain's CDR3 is CATSESPGGNTIYF. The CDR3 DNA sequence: TGTGCCACCAGTGAATCCCCAGGGGGAAACACCATATATTTT.

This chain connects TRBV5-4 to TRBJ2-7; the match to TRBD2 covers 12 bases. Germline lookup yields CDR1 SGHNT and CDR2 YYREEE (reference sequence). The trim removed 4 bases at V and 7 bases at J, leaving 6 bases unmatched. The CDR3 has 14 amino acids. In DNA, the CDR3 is TGTGCCAGCAGCCCTAGCGGGAGGGCTGGGGAGCAGTACTTC. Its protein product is CASSPSGRAGEQYF. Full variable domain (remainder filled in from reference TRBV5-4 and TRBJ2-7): ETGVTQSPTHLIKTRGQQVTLRCSSQSGHNTVSWYQQALGQGPQFIFQYYREEENGRGNFPPRFSGLQFPNYSSELNVNALELDDSALYLCASSPSGRAGEQYFGPGTRLTVT.

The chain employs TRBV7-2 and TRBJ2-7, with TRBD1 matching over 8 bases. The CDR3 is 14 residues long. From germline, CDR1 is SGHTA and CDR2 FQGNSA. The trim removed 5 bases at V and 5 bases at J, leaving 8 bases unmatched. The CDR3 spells CASSQGQGYDEQYF. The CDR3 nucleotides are TGTGCCAGCAGCCAAGGACAGGGTTATGACGAGCAGTACTTC.

The CDR3 is CASSDSYSNQPQHF. As DNA, the CDR3 is TGTGCCAGCAGTGATAGCTATAGCAATCAGCCCCAGCATTTT. The chain employs TRBV6-1 and TRBJ1-5; the D is unclear. V gave up 3 bases and J gave up 0 bases, with 6 bases separating them. This CDR3 has 14 residues. CDR1 MNHNS and CDR2 SASEGT come from the germline V gene.

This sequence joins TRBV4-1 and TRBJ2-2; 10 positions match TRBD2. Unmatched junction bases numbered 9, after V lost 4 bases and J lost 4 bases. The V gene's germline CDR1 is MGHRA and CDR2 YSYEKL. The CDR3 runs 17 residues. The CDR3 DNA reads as TGCGCCAGCAGCCTCAGTCCTAGCGGGAGTGTCACCGGGGAGCTGTTTTTT. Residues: CASSLSPSGSVTGELFF.

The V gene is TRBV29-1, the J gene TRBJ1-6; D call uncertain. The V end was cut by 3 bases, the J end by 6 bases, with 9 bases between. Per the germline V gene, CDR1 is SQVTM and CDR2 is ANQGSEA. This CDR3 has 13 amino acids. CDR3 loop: CSVEEGVNSPLHF. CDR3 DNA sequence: TGCAGCGTTGAGGAGGGAGTTAATTCACCCCTCCACTTT.

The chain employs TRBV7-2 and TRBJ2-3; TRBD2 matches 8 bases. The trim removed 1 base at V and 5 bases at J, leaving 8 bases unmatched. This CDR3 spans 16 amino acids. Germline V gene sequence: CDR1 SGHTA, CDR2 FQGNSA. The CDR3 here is CASSLVGALAGDTQYF. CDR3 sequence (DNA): TGTGCCAGCAGCTTAGTAGGGGCCCTAGCGGGAGATACGCAGTATTTT.

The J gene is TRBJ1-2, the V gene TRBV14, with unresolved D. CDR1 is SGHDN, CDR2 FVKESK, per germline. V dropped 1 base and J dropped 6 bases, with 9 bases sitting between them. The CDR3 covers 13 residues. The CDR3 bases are TGTGCCAGCAGCCAAGTGGGAGGGAATGGCTACACCTTC. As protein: CASSQVGGNGYTF.

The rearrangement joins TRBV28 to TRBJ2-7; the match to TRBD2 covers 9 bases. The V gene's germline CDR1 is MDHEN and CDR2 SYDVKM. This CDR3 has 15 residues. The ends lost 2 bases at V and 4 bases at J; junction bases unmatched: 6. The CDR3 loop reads CASSLNPAGGYEQYF. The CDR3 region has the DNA TGTGCCAGCAGTTTAAATCCAGCGGGGGGTTACGAGCAGTACTTC.

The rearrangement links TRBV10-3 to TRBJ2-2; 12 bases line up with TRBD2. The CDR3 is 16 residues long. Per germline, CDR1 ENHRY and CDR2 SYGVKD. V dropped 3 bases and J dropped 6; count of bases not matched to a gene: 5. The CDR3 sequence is CAISDRLAGEAGELFF. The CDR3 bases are TGTGCCATCAGTGATAGACTAGCGGGAGAAGCCGGGGAGCTGTTTTTT.

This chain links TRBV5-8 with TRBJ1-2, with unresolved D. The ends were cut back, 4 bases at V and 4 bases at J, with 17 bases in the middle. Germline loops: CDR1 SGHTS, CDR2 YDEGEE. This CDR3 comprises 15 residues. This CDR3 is CASSPMGSISYGYTF. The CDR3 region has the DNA TGTGCCAGCAGCCCAATGGGCAGCATTTCCTATGGCTACACCTTC.

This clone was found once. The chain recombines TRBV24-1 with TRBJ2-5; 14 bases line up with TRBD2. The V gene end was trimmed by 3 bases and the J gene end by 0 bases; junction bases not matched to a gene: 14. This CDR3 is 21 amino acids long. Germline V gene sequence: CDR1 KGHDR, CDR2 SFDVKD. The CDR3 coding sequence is TGTGCCACCAGTGATCTTAACGGGACTAGCGGGAGCTGGGGGTACCAAGAGACCCAGTACTTC. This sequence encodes CATSDLNGTSGSWGYQETQYF.

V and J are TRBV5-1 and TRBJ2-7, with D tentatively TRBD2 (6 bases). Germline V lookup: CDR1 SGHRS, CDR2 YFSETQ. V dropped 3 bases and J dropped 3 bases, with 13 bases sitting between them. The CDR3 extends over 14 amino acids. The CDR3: CASSSLAADYEQYF. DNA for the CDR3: TGCGCCAGCAGCTCTTTAGCGGCCGACTACGAGCAGTACTTC.

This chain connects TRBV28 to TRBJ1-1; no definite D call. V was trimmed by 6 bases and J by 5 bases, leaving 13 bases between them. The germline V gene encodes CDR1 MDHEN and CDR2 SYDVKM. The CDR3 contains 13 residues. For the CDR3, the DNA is TGTGCCAGCAGCCGTCCGGGGAGTACTGAAGCTTTCTTT. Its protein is CASSRPGSTEAFF.

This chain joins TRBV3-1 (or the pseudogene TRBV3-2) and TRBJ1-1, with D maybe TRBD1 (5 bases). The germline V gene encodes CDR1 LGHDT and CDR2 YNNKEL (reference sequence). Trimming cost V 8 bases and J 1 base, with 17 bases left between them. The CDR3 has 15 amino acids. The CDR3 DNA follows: TGTGCCAGCCATGGGGCGCTCGGCTGGAACACTGAAGCTTTCTTT. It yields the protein CASHGALGWNTEAFF.